A selection of T cell receptor beta chains follows, all from one sample in a study of shared clonotypes between healthy human individuals. The data were produced by immunoSEQ multiplex PCR, yet TCRdb's version contains in-frame clones alone and is incomplete. The repertoire has millions of clones, approximately 90% of them found once; the top ten carry more than 0.12%. Sequencing input: naive CD4+ T cells sorted from blood. These TCRs come from a young man in good health. The CDR3 runs from the conserved cysteine through the conserved F or W. The order of the fields is V gene, D gene, J gene, CDR3 protein. A D gene is named only where the DNA matches it firmly.

v_gene: TRBV19
d_gene: NA
j_gene: TRBJ2-7
CDR3aa: CASSSQGGDYEQYF

v_gene: TRBV7-3
d_gene: NA
j_gene: TRBJ1-1
CDR3aa: CASSLQADTEAFF

v_gene: TRBV10-3
d_gene: TRBD2
j_gene: TRBJ2-1
CDR3aa: CAISEAASGDEQFF

v_gene: TRBV30
d_gene: NA
j_gene: TRBJ1-3
CDR3aa: CAWSARGILGSGNTIYF

v_gene: TRBV25-1
d_gene: TRBD1
j_gene: TRBJ2-7
CDR3aa: CASSETTTGEGEQYF

v_gene: TRBV28
d_gene: TRBD1
j_gene: TRBJ1-2
CDR3aa: CASSLLGRGTDYGYTF

v_gene: TRBV18
d_gene: NA
j_gene: TRBJ2-1
CDR3aa: CASSSETVNLNEQFF

v_gene: TRBV19
d_gene: TRBD1
j_gene: TRBJ1-1
CDR3aa: CASNVGTGGYTEAFF

v_gene: TRBV6-5
d_gene: NA
j_gene: TRBJ2-5
CDR3aa: CASSYSSGTQYF

v_gene: TRBV14
d_gene: NA
j_gene: TRBJ1-3
CDR3aa: CASSPGGHNTIYF

v_gene: TRBV5-4
d_gene: TRBD2
j_gene: TRBJ2-5
CDR3aa: CASSRGMGASGQETQYF

v_gene: TRBV7-2
d_gene: NA
j_gene: TRBJ2-3
CDR3aa: CASSQPDWRVSTDTQYF

v_gene: TRBV19
d_gene: TRBD2
j_gene: TRBJ2-7
CDR3aa: CASSTAPSGPAYEQYF

v_gene: TRBV11-2
d_gene: NA
j_gene: TRBJ2-1
CDR3aa: CASSLVSAGNNEQFF

v_gene: TRBV6-5
d_gene: NA
j_gene: TRBJ2-7
CDR3aa: CASLSGSSYEQYF

v_gene: TRBV5-4
d_gene: NA
j_gene: TRBJ2-6
CDR3aa: CASRGPSGANVLTF

v_gene: TRBV4-2
d_gene: TRBD1
j_gene: TRBJ1-2
CDR3aa: CASSQPTGVITYGYTF

v_gene: TRBV6-1
d_gene: TRBD2
j_gene: TRBJ2-3
CDR3aa: CASTRLATNTDTQYF

v_gene: TRBV4-1
d_gene: TRBD1
j_gene: TRBJ2-7
CDR3aa: CASSHGDRGLVEQYF

v_gene: TRBV4-1
d_gene: NA
j_gene: TRBJ1-1
CDR3aa: CASSQVSGKNTEAFF

v_gene: TRBV5-8
d_gene: NA
j_gene: TRBJ1-4
CDR3aa: CASSLREKLFF

v_gene: TRBV9
d_gene: NA
j_gene: TRBJ1-5
CDR3aa: CASSDRLNQPQHF

v_gene: TRBV7-9
d_gene: NA
j_gene: TRBJ2-1
CDR3aa: CASSFGTRNNEQFF

v_gene: TRBV11-2
d_gene: NA
j_gene: TRBJ1-2
CDR3aa: CASSSSGAGGDGYTF

v_gene: TRBV5-6
d_gene: NA
j_gene: TRBJ1-2
CDR3aa: CASSRREDSTGYTF

v_gene: TRBV9
d_gene: NA
j_gene: TRBJ2-5
CDR3aa: CASSVVPAGETQYF

v_gene: TRBV6-5
d_gene: NA
j_gene: TRBJ1-1
CDR3aa: CASSATTNTEAFF

v_gene: TRBV4-2
d_gene: TRBD2
j_gene: TRBJ2-1
CDR3aa: CASSQEVGLAGVSEQFF